This is a list of T cell receptor beta chains from one sample in a study of T-cell memory formation after mild COVID-19. TCRdb reprocessed the 5' RACE reads with MiXCR, giving one entry per CDR3 protein. In the table there are around 370,000 distinct CDR3 sequences, around 21% of which are singletons. The specimen sequenced was PBMCs or a T cell subset sorted from them (not recorded which). These receptors were collected from an adult woman who had mild COVID-19 (a few samples of this study predate the infection). Cell type and time point are not known. The conserved cysteine and the conserved F or W are not part of the CDR3 here. Each record gives: D gene, J gene, V gene, CDR3 protein. A D gene is named only where the DNA matches it firmly.

D gene: TRBD2
J gene: TRBJ2-3
V gene: TRBV6-4
CDR3 protein: ASSDSETSGGTDTQY

D gene: -
J gene: TRBJ2-1
V gene: TRBV20-1
CDR3 protein: SARFSGTRGNEQF

D gene: TRBD2
J gene: TRBJ2-5
V gene: TRBV4-1
CDR3 protein: ASSEVASGAETQY

D gene: -
J gene: TRBJ2-1
V gene: TRBV5-5
CDR3 protein: ASSLHLDTPQF

D gene: -
J gene: TRBJ2-7
V gene: TRBV12-3/TRBV12-4
CDR3 protein: ASSGDRALAGSSYEQY

D gene: TRBD1
J gene: TRBJ2-7
V gene: TRBV12-3/TRBV12-4
CDR3 protein: ASSQRQGTYEQY

D gene: -
J gene: TRBJ1-4
V gene: TRBV4-2
CDR3 protein: ASSQELSGWGTVPTNEKLF

D gene: -
J gene: TRBJ2-5
V gene: TRBV19
CDR3 protein: ASSGNSQETQY

D gene: -
J gene: TRBJ2-7
V gene: TRBV7-2
CDR3 protein: ASRLGQSSYEQY

D gene: -
J gene: TRBJ1-2
V gene: TRBV7-8
CDR3 protein: ASSLAQLGDPTHYGYT

D gene: -
J gene: TRBJ2-7
V gene: TRBV5-1
CDR3 protein: ASSWAGTLDEQY

D gene: -
J gene: TRBJ2-2
V gene: TRBV4-2
CDR3 protein: ASSQDWGRDTGELF

D gene: -
J gene: TRBJ2-7
V gene: TRBV12-3/TRBV12-4
CDR3 protein: ASSLGRVSAYEQY

D gene: -
J gene: TRBJ1-1
V gene: TRBV20-1
CDR3 protein: SARGAGDTEAF

D gene: -
J gene: TRBJ2-5
V gene: TRBV7-7
CDR3 protein: ASSLGPLGETQY

D gene: -
J gene: TRBJ2-7
V gene: TRBV29-1
CDR3 protein: SVRSSYEQY

D gene: -
J gene: TRBJ2-7
V gene: TRBV4-1
CDR3 protein: ASSQDGLASYEQY

D gene: -
J gene: TRBJ1-5
V gene: TRBV4-2
CDR3 protein: ASSQDVNSNQPQH

D gene: -
J gene: TRBJ2-3
V gene: TRBV20-1
CDR3 protein: SASTTTSTDTQY

D gene: -
J gene: TRBJ2-1
V gene: TRBV24-1
CDR3 protein: ATSDLYNEQF

D gene: -
J gene: TRBJ2-1
V gene: TRBV5-1
CDR3 protein: ASSVQPTGTKF

D gene: -
J gene: TRBJ1-1
V gene: TRBV4-3
CDR3 protein: ASSPMGNTEAF